Sequencing of this T cell receptor beta chain was carried out in a study of blood T cell repertoires in COVID-19. Across the study: COVID-19 samples collected from the United States, Italy and Spain covered acute and convalescent phases. The analysed material was cDNA or gDNA that came from T cells, B-cell-depleted T cells, or PBMCs.

Authors' data handling: For nucleated cells, counts were estimated from reference gene primer amplification. Profiled with immunoSEQ multiplex PCR; TCRdb holds only in-frame clones, not every one. V, J and clone size derive from that table, while D and trimming were established from the DNA sequence. This sample has a few hundred thousand clones, with 88% found just once. The CDR3 is made up of 13 amino acids. Germline CDR1 and CDR2: MNHEY and SVGAGI. V gave up 5 bases and J gave up 3 bases; unmatched junction bases: 3. Patients in Seattle were enrolled during active infection, then followed longitudinally.

The chain combines TRBV6-5 with TRBJ2-7, with 8 bases matching TRBD1. What was sequenced was peripheral blood. The clonotype was recovered from a woman in her 30s with COVID-19, enrolled during active disease. CDR3 amino acids: CASSTDRDYEQYF. CDR3 DNA sequence: TGTGCCAGCAGTACGGACAGGGACTACGAGCAGTACTTC.